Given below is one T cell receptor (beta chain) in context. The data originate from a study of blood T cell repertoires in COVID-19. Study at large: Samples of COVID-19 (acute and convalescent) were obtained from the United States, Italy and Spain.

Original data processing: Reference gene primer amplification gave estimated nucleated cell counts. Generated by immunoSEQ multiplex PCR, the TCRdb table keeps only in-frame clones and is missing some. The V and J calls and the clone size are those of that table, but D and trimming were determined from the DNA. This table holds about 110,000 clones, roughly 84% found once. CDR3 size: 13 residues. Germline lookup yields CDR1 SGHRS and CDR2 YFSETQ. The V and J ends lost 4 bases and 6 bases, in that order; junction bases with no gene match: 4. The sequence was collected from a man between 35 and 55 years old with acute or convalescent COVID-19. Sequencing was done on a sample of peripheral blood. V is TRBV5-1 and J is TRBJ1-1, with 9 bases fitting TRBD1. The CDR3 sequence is CASSPRTGAEAFF. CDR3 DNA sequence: TGCGCCAGCAGCCCGAGGACAGGGGCTGAAGCTTTCTTT.